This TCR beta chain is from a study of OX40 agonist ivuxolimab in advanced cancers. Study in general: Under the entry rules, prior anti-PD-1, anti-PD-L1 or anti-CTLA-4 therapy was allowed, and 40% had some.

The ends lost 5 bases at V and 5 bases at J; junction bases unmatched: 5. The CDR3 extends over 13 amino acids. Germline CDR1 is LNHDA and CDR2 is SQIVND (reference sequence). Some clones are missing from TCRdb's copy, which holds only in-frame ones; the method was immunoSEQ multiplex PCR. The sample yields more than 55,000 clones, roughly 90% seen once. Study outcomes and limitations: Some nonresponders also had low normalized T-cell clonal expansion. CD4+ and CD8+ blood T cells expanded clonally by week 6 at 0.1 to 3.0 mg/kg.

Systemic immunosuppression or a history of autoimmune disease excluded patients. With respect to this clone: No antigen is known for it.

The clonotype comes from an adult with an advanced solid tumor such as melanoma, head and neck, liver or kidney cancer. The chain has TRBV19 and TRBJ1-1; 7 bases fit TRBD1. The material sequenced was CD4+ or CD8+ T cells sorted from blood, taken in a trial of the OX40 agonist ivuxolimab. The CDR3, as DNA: TGTGCCAGTAGTTGGCAGGGGGAAACTGAAGCTTTCTTT. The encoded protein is CASSWQGETEAFF.